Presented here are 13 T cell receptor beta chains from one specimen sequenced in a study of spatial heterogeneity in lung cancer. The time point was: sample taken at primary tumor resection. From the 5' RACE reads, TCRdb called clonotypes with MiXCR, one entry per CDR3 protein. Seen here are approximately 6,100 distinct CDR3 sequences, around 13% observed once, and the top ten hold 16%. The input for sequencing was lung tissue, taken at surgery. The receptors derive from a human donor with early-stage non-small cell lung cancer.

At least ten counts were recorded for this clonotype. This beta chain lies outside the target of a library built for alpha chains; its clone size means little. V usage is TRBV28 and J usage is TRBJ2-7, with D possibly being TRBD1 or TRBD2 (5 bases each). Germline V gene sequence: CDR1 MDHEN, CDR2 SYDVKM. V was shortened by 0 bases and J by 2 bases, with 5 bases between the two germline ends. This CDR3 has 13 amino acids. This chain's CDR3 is CASSLWGAYEQYF. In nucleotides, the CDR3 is TGTGCCAGCAGTTTATGGGGGGCCTACGAGCAGTACTTC.

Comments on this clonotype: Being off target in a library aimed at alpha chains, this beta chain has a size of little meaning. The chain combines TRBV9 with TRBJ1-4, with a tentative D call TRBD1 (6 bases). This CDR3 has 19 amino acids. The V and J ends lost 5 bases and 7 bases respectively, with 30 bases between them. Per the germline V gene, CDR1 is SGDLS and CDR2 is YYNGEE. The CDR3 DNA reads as TGTGCCAGCAGTAGAGGCTCCAGGGGAATCGGTATGTCCGGTGAAAAACTGTTTTTT. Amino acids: CASSRGSRGIGMSGEKLFF.

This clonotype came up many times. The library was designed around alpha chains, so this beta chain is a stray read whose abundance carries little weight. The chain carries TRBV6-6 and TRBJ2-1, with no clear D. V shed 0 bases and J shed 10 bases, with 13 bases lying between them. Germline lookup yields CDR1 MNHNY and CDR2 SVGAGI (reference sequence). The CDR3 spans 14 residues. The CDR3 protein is CASSYSLDSGEQFF. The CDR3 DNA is TGTGCCAGCAGTTACTCTTTAGACTCCGGGGAGCAGTTCTTC.

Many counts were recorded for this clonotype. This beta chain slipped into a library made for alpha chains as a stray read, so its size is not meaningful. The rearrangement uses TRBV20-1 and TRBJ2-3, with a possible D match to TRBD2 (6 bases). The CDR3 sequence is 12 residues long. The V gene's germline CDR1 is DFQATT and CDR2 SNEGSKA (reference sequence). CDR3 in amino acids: CRPGLGTDTQYF. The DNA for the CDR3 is TGCCGTCCGGGACTTGGCACAGATACGCAGTATTTT.

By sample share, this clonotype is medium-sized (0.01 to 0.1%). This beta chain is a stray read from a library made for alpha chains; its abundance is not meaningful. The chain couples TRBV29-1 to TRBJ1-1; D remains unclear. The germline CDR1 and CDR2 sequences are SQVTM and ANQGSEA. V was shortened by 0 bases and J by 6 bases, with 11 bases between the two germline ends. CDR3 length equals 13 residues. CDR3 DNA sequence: TGCAGCGTTGAAGAACCGCAGAAGGCTGAAGCTTTCTTT. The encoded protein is CSVEEPQKAEAFF.

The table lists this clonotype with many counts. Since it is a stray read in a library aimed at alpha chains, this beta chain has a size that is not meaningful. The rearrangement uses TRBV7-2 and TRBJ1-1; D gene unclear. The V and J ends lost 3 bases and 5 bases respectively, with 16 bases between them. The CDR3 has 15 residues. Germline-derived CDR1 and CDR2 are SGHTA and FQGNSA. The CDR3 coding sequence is TGTGCCAGCAGCTTTAGGTGGCAGGTGGTAACTGAAGCTTTCTTT. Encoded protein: CASSFRWQVVTEAFF.

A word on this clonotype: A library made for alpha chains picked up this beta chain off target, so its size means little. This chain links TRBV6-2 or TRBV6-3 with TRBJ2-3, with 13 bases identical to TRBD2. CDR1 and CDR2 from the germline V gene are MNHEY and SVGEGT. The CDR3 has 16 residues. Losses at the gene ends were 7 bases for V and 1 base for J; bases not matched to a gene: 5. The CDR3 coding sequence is TGTGCCAGCACATCTGGGACTAGCGGGGGCACAGATACGCAGTATTTT. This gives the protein CASTSGTSGGTDTQYF.

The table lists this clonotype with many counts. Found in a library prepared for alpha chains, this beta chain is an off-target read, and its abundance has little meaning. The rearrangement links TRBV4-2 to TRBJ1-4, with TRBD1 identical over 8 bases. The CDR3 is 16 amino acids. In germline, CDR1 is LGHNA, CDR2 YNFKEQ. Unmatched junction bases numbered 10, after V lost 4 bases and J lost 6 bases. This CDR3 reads CASSPGTGIQDEKLFF. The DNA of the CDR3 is TGTGCCAGCAGCCCCGGGACAGGAATACAGGATGAAAAACTGTTTTTT.

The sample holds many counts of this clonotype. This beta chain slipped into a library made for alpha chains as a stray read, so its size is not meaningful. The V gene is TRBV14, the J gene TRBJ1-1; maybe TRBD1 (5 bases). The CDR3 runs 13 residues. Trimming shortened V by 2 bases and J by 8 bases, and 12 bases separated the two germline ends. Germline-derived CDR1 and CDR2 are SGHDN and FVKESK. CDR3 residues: CASSQWDGLEAFF. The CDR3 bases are TGTGCCAGCAGCCAATGGGACGGTCTAGAAGCTTTCTTT. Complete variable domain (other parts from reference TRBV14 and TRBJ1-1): EAGVTQFPSHSVIEKGQTVTLRCDPISGHDNLYWYRRVMGKEIKFLLHFVKESKQDESGMPNNRFLAERTGGTYSTLKVQPAELEDSGVYFCASSQWDGLEAFFGQGTRLTVV.

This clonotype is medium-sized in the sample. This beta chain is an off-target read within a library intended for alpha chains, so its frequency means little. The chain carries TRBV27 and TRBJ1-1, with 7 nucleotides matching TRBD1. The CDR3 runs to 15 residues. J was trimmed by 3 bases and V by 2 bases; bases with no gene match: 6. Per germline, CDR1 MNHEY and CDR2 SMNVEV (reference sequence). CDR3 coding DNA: TGTGCCAGCAGTTTAATTCACAGGGGATACACTGAAGCTTTCTTT. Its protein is CASSLIHRGYTEAFF.

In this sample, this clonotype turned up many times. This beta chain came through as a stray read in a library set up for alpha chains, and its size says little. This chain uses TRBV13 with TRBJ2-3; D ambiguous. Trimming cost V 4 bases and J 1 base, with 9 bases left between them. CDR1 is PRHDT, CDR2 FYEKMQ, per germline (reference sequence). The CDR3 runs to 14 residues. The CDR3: CASSSPVGTDTQYF. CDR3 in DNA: TGTGCCAGCAGCTCACCCGTAGGCACAGATACGCAGTATTTT.

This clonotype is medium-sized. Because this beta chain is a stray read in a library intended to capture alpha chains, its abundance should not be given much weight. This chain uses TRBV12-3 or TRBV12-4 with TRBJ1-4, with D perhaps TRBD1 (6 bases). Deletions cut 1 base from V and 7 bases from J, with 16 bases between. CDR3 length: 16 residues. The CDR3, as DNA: TGTGCCAGCAGTTTAGTTCCAGGGGCCTTGAGTGAAAAACTGTTTTTT. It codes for CASSLVPGALSEKLFF.

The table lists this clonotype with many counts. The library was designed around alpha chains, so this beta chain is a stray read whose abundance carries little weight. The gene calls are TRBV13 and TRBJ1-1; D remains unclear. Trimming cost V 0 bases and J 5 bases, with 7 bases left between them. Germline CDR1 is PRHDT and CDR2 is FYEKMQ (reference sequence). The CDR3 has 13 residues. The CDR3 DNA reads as TGTGCCAGCAGCTTAGGGGGTGGTACTGAAGCTTTCTTT. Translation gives CASSLGGGTEAFF.